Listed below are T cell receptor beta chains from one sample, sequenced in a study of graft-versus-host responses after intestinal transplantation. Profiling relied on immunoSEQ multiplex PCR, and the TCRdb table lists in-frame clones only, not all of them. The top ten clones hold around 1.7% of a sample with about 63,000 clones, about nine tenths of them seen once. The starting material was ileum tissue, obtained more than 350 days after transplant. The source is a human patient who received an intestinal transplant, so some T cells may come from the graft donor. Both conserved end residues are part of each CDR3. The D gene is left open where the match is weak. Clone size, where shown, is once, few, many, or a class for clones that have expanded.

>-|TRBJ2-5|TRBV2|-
CASRPGVLGETQYF
TGTGCCAGCAGGCCGGGGGTGTTAGGGGAGACCCAGTACTTC
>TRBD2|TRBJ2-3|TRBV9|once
CASSVLTGLASTDTQYF
TGTGCCAGCAGCGTGCTAACCGGACTAGCTAGCACAGATACGCAGTATTTT
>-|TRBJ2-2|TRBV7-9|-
CASSYRTDTGELFF
TGTGCCAGCAGCTACCGGACGGACACCGGGGAGCTGTTTTTT
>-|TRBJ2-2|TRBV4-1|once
CASSQERVVLNTGELFF
TGCGCCAGCAGCCAAGAAAGGGTGGTCCTGAACACCGGGGAGCTGTTTTTT
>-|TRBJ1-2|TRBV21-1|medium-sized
CASSARRKDYGYTF
TGTGCCAGCAGCGCTCGACGGAAGGACTATGGCTACACCTTC
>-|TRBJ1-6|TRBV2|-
CAGSSSADSPLHF
TGTGCCGGCAGCTCATCCGCAGATTCACCCCTCCACTTT
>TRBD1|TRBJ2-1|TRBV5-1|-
CASSLQGDERNEQFF
TGCGCCAGCAGCTTACAGGGGGACGAGCGCAATGAGCAGTTCTTC
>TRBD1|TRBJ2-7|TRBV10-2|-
CASSDRGMAYEQYF
TGCGCCAGCAGTGACAGGGGGATGGCCTACGAGCAGTACTTC
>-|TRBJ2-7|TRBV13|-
CASSPTPNDRSYEQYF
TGTGCCAGCAGCCCCACACCTAACGACCGCTCCTACGAGCAGTACTTC
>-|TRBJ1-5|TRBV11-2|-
CASSLFETGNQPQHF
TGTGCCAGCAGCTTATTCGAGACAGGAAATCAGCCCCAGCATTTT
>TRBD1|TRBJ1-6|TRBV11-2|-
CASSLFRPGGSYNSPLHF
TGTGCCAGCAGCTTATTTCGGCCAGGGGGATCCTATAATTCACCCCTCCACTTT
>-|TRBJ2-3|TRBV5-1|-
CASSSLARGADTQYF
TGCGCCAGCAGCAGCTTGGCACGAGGGGCGGATACGCAGTATTTT
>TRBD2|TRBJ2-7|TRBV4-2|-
CASSQEGLAGGLYEQYF
TGTGCCAGCAGCCAAGAGGGACTAGCGGGGGGCCTCTACGAGCAGTACTTC
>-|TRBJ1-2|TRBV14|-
CASSQDEDPWGYGYTF
TGTGCCAGCAGCCAAGATGAAGACCCCTGGGGCTATGGCTACACCTTC
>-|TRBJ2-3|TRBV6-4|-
CASTSSGADTQYF
TGTGCCAGCACCTCATCCGGGGCAGATACGCAGTATTTT
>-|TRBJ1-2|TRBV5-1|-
CASSLGPGVNYGYTF
TGCGCCAGCAGCTTAGGGCCAGGGGTTAACTATGGCTACACCTTC
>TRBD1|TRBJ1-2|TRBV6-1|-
CASSESLRQGRQGYTF
TGTGCCAGCAGTGAATCCCTTCGACAGGGGAGACAGGGCTACACCTTC
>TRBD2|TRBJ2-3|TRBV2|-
CASRNGTSGFGDTQYF
TGTGCCAGCAGAAACGGGACTAGCGGGTTTGGGGATACGCAGTATTTT
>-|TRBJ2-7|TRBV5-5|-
CASSQGGTSSYEQYF
TGTGCCAGCAGTCAAGGGGGGACAAGCTCCTACGAGCAGTACTTC
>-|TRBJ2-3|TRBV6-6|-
CASNTERADTQYF
TGTGCCAGCAATACGGAGCGGGCAGATACGCAGTATTTT
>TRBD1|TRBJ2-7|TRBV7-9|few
CASSYAGGFGYEQYF
TGTGCCAGCAGCTATGCAGGGGGCTTCGGATACGAGCAGTACTTC
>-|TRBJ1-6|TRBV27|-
CASSRGPLDSSYNSPLHF
TGTGCCAGCAGTCGAGGCCCCCTGGACAGCTCCTATAATTCACCCCTCCACTTT